One sample yielded the 10 T cell receptor beta chains listed below, sequenced in a study of patients and donors after allogeneic stem cell transplantation. TCRdb reprocessed the RT-PCR reads with MiXCR, giving one entry per CDR3 protein. The profile shows roughly 940,000 distinct CDR3 sequences, roughly 17% of them singletons. The sample taken for sequencing was blood, either unsorted or a sorted T cell fraction (not recorded which). The receptors were sampled from a human donor who was either an allogeneic HSCT recipient or a stem cell or donor lymphocyte infusion donor (not recorded which). It is not recorded whose cells these are; they may come from a transplant donor.

The sample holds many counts of this clonotype. The rearrangement links TRBV29-1 to TRBJ2-1, with a tentative D call TRBD2 (5 bases). Trimming took off 5 bases at V and 0 bases at J, with 14 bases between the two ends. Germline values: CDR1 SQVTM, CDR2 ANQGSEA. This CDR3 spans 15 amino acids. The CDR3 region has the DNA TGCAGCGTTTGGGCGGGTTTCAGCTCCTACAATGAGCAGTTCTTC. Residues: CSVWAGFSSYNEQFF.

This clonotype was seen more than once but under ten times. V is TRBV11-1 and J is TRBJ2-7, with 7 positions matching TRBD1. The V segment lost 3 bases and the J segment 2 bases; nucleotides outside the gene matches: 7. The germline CDR1 and CDR2 sequences are SGHAT and FQDESV (reference sequence). The CDR3 contains 15 residues. CDR3 sequence: CASSLYLGQTYEQYF. The CDR3 coding sequence is TGTGCCAGCAGCTTGTATTTGGGACAGACCTACGAGCAGTACTTC.

The genes are TRBV13 and TRBJ2-1; 7 positions match TRBD2. Germline V gene sequence: CDR1 PRHDT, CDR2 FYEKMQ (reference sequence). The V segment lost 2 bases and the J segment 8 bases; nucleotides outside the gene matches: 9. The CDR3 loop spans 15 amino acids. The CDR3 is CASSLNLAGDYEQFF. In DNA, the CDR3 is TGTGCCAGCAGCTTAAACTTAGCGGGCGATTATGAGCAGTTCTTC.

The chain uses TRBV7-9 and TRBJ2-5; D may be TRBD2 (5 bases). Trimming pared 3 bases from V and 4 bases from J, leaving 18 bases between. This CDR3 comprises 16 residues. Germline loops: CDR1 SEHNR, CDR2 FQNEAQ (reference sequence). Written as DNA, the CDR3 is TGTGCCAGCAGCTTTACCAACCGGGGAAGAGGAGAGACCCAGTACTTC. This codes for CASSFTNRGRGETQYF.

The rearrangement links TRBV30 to TRBJ2-4; maybe TRBD1 (6 bases). Germline V gene lookup returns CDR1 GTSNPN and CDR2 SVGIG (reference sequence). The V end lost 0 bases, the J end lost 2 bases, and 11 bases lay between the germline ends. The CDR3 consists of 15 residues. In DNA form, the CDR3 reads TGTGCCTGGAGTGTTACAGGGATCACCAAAAACATTCAGTACTTC. This translates into CAWSVTGITKNIQYF.

This clonotype was counted once. The chain employs TRBV5-1 and TRBJ2-3, with D tentatively TRBD1 (5 bases). Trimming took off 5 bases at V and 8 bases at J, with 15 bases between the two ends. The germline gives CDR1 SGHRS, CDR2 YFSETQ. The CDR3 totals 13 residues. CDR3 sequence (DNA): TGCGCCAGCAGGCCTGACAGCCCAGTTACGCAGTATTTT. Translating gives CASRPDSPVTQYF.

The rearrangement joins TRBV5-5 to TRBJ1-1, with D possibly matching TRBD1 (5 bases). V gave up 3 bases and J gave up 0 bases, with 12 bases separating them. In germline, CDR1 is SGHKS, CDR2 YYEKEE (reference sequence). This CDR3 comprises 15 residues. The DNA for the CDR3 is TGTGCCAGCAGCTCATCGGGACCTATGAACACTGAAGCTTTCTTT. Translated, it gives CASSSSGPMNTEAFF.

This clonotype showed up just a few times. The chain has TRBV28 and TRBJ2-7; 8 nucleotides agree with TRBD1. The V gene's germline CDR1 is MDHEN and CDR2 SYDVKM. J gave up 6 bases and V 0 bases, and 4 bases lay outside the gene matches. This CDR3 is 14 amino acids long. The CDR3 loop reads CASSLWSGGGEQYF. CDR3 in DNA: TGTGCCAGCAGTTTATGGTCAGGGGGCGGCGAGCAGTACTTC.

This clonotype was observed a few times. The chain links TRBV20-1 to TRBJ2-3, with 11 bases identical to TRBD1. Trimming at V came to 3 bases and at J to 4 bases, leaving 9 bases not matched to a gene. The CDR3 consists of 16 residues. Germline V gives CDR1 DFQATT, CDR2 SNEGSKA (reference sequence). The CDR3 DNA follows: TGCAGTGCTAGGGGACCGGGACAGGGGGGGGCAGATACGCAGTATTTT. Its protein product is CSARGPGQGGADTQYF.

The genes are TRBV7-2 and TRBJ2-5; 7 bases line up with TRBD2. CDR3 size: 14 residues. Germline V lookup: CDR1 SGHTA, CDR2 FQGNSA. The ends lost 1 base at V and 2 bases at J; junction bases unmatched: 1. The CDR3 sequence is CASSLVGLQETQYF. The DNA of the CDR3 is TGTGCCAGCAGCTTAGTGGGACTACAAGAGACCCAGTACTTC.